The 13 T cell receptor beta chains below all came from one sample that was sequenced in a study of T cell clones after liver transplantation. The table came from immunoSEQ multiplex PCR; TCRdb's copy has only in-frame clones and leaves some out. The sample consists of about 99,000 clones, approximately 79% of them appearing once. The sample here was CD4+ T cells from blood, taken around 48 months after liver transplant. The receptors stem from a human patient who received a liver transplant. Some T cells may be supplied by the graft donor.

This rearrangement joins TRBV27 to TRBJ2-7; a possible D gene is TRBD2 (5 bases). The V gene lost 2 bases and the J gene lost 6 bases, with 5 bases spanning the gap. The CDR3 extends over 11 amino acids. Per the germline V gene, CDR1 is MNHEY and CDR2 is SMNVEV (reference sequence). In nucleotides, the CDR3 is TGTGCCAGCAGTTTAGGACTCGAGCAGTACTTC. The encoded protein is CASSLGLEQYF.

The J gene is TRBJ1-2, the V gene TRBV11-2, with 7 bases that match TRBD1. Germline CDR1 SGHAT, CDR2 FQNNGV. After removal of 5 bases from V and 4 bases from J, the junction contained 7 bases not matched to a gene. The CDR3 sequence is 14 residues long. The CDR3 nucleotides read TGTGCCAGCAGCCCCCCAGGGGGTAGCTATGGCTACACCTTC. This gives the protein CASSPPGGSYGYTF. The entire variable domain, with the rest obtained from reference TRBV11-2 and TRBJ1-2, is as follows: EAGVAQSPRYKIIEKRQSVAFWCNPISGHATLYWYQQILGQGPKLLIQFQNNGVVDDSQLPKDRFSAERLKGVDSTLKIQPAKLEDSAVYLCASSPPGGSYGYTFGSGTRLTVV.

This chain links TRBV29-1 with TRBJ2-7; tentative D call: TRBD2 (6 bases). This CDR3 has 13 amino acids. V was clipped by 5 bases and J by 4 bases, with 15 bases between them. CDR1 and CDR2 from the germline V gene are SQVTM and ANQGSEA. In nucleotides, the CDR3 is TGCAGCGTTCTCCCCGCCGGGGGATACGAGCAGTACTTC. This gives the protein CSVLPAGGYEQYF.

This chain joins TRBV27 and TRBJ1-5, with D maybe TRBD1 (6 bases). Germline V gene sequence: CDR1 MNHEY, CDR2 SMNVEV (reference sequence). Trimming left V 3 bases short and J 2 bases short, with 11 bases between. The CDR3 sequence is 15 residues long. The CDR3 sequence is CASSFGGGRNQPQHF. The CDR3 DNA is TGTGCCAGCAGTTTTGGGGGGGGGCGCAATCAGCCCCAGCATTTT.

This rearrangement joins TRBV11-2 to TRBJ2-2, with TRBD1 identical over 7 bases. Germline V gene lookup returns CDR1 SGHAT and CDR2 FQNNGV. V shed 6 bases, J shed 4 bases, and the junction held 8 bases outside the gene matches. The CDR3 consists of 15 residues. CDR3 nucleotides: TGTGCCAGCAGGGGGACAGTGCAGGGCACCGGGGAGCTGTTTTTT. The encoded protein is CASRGTVQGTGELFF. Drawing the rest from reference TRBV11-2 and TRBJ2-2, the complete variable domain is EAGVAQSPRYKIIEKRQSVAFWCNPISGHATLYWYQQILGQGPKLLIQFQNNGVVDDSQLPKDRFSAERLKGVDSTLKIQPAKLEDSAVYLCASRGTVQGTGELFFGEGSRLTVL.

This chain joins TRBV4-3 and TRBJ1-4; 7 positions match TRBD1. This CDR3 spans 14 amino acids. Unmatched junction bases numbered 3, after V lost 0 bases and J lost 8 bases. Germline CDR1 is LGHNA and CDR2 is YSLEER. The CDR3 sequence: CASSQEGGLEKLFF. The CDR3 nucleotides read TGCGCCAGCAGCCAAGAAGGGGGCCTCGAAAAACTGTTTTTT.

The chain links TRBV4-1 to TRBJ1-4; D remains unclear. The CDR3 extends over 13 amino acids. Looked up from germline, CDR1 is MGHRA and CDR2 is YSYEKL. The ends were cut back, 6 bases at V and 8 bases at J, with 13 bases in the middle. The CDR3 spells CASRRQEREKLFF. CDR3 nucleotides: TGCGCCAGCAGACGCCAGGAGAGGGAAAAACTGTTTTTT.

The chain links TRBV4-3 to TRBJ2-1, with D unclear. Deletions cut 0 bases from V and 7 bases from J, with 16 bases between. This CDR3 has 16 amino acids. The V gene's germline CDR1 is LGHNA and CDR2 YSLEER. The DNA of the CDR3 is TGCGCCAGCAGCCAAGATCTTGGTAGTTCTCATAATGAGCAGTTCTTC. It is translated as CASSQDLGSSHNEQFF.

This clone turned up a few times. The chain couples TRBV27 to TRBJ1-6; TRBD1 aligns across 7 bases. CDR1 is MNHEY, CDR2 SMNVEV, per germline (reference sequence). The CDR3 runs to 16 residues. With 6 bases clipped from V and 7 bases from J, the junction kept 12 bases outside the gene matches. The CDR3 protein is CASSSRQGSWNSPLHF. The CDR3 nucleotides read TGTGCCAGCAGCTCGCGACAGGGAAGTTGGAATTCACCCCTCCACTTT.

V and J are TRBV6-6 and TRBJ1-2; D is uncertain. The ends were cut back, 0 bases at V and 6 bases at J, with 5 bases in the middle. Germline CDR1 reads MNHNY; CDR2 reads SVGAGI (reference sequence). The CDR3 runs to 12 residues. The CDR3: CASSYSGDGYTF. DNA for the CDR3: TGTGCCAGCAGTTACTCTGGTGATGGCTACACCTTC.

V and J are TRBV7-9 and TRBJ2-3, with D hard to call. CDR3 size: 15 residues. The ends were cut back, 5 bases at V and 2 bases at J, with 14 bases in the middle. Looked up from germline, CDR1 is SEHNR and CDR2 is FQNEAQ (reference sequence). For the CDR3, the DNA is TGTGCCAGCAGCCCCGTGTTCTTTCTCACAGATACGCAGTATTTT. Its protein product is CASSPVFFLTDTQYF. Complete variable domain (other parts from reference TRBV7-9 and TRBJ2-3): DTGVSQNPRHKITKRGQNVTFRCDPISEHNRLYWYRQTLGQGPEFLTYFQNEAQLEKSRLLSDRFSAERPKGSFSTLEIQRTEQGDSAMYLCASSPVFFLTDTQYFGPGTRLTVL.

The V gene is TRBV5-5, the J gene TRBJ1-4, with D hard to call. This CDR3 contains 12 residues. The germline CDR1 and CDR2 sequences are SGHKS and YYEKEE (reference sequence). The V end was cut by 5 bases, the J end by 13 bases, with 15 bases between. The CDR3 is CASSSLPGLLFF. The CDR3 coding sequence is TGTGCCAGCAGTTCGCTTCCGGGCTTACTGTTTTTT.

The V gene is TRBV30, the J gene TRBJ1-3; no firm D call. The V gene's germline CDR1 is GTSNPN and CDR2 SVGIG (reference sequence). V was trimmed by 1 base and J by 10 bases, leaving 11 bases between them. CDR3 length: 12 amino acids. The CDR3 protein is CAWSERQETIYF. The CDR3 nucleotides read TGTGCCTGGAGTGAGAGGCAGGAGACCATATATTTT.